This TCR beta chain was captured by sequencing in a study of blood T cell repertoires in COVID-19. Across the study: The origin of the acute and convalescent COVID-19 samples was the United States, Italy and Spain.

Seattle patient enrollment occurred during active infection, with longitudinal follow-up thereafter. The repertoire was sequenced with immunoSEQ multiplex PCR; TCRdb's copy has only in-frame clones and lacks some. The sample lists around 100,000 clones, about 85% occurring once. Germline assignment: CDR1 PRHDT and CDR2 FYEKMQ (reference sequence). The V end lost 1 base, the J end lost 0 bases, and 9 bases lay between the germline ends. This CDR3 comprises 16 residues. This TCR was sampled from a woman between 50 and 59 years old with COVID-19, enrolled during active disease. Sequencing was performed on peripheral blood. The J gene is TRBJ2-2, the V gene TRBV13; TRBD1 is a possible D gene (5 bases). CDR3 loop: CASSLVGAANTGELFF. The CDR3, as DNA: TGTGCCAGCAGCTTAGTTGGGGCCGCGAACACCGGGGAGCTGTTTTTT.